The 26 T cell receptor beta chains below were found in one sample sequenced in a study of cytomegalovirus exposure and HLA in healthy donors. Both 60 Vbeta primers and 13 Jbeta primers went into the PCR. Clones were sequenced by immunoSEQ multiplex PCR, and TCRdb holds only the in-frame ones, with some missing. Its listing shows roughly 220,000 clones. Specimen: PBMCs. These receptors originate from a girl under 10 years old in good health and CMV-seropositive.

The chain combines TRBV5-1 with TRBJ2-7, with 9 nucleotides matching TRBD2. The CDR3 extends over 16 amino acids. CDR1 is SGHRS and CDR2 is YFSETQ in the germline V gene. V shed 4 bases, J shed 1 base, and the junction held 9 bases outside the gene matches. The chain's CDR3 is CASSAPLSGRSYEQYF. Here the CDR3 DNA reads TGCGCCAGCAGCGCCCCCTTGAGCGGGAGGTCCTACGAGCAGTACTTC.

This chain joins TRBV19 and TRBJ2-1; 9 bases align to TRBD2. Germline lookup yields CDR1 LNHDA and CDR2 SQIVND (reference sequence). The trim removed 4 bases at V and 3 bases at J, leaving 13 bases unmatched. The CDR3 has 18 amino acids. CDR3 sequence reads: CASSSFLAGGPYYNEQFF. In DNA, the CDR3 is TGTGCCAGTAGTAGTTTCCTGGCGGGAGGGCCATACTACAATGAGCAGTTCTTC.

The V gene is TRBV5-1, the J gene TRBJ1-3; 8 bases match TRBD1. Trimming removed 0 bases from V and 0 bases from J; junction bases left unmatched: 2. The germline V gene has CDR1 SGHRS and CDR2 YFSETQ. CDR3 length: 16 amino acids. CDR3 protein: CASSLGGTGSGNTIYF. CDR3 DNA: TGCGCCAGCAGCTTGGGGGGGACAGGCTCTGGAAACACCATATATTTT.

V is TRBV10-2 and J is TRBJ1-5; 8 positions match TRBD1. There are 16 residues in the CDR3. Trimming at V came to 3 bases and at J to 2 bases, leaving 6 bases not matched to a gene. Germline CDR1 and CDR2: WSHSY and SAAADI. In nucleotides, the CDR3 is TGCGCCAGCAGTGAACCGACAGGGGTAGGCAATCAGCCCCAGCATTTT. This sequence encodes CASSEPTGVGNQPQHF.

The chain recombines TRBV6-1 with TRBJ1-1, with 7 bases matching TRBD1. The CDR3 length is 14 residues. With 6 bases clipped from V and 4 bases from J, the junction kept 8 bases outside the gene matches. Germline V CDR1 and CDR2: MNHNS, SASEGT. CDR3 residues: CASSQQGPGTEAFF. The CDR3 DNA sequence: TGTGCCAGCAGCCAACAGGGGCCAGGCACTGAAGCTTTCTTT.

The chain combines TRBV7-2 with TRBJ2-5, with D tentatively TRBD2 (5 bases). Germline assignment: CDR1 SGHTA and CDR2 FQGNSA. The ends were cut back, 5 bases at V and 4 bases at J, with 14 bases in the middle. The CDR3 loop spans 14 amino acids. DNA of the CDR3: TGTGCCAGCAGCCCCTCGGGCCGGGGAGAGACCCAGTACTTC. It translates to CASSPSGRGETQYF.

The rearrangement uses TRBV7-9 and TRBJ2-7; TRBD2 might be the D (5 bases). CDR3 length: 13 residues. Looked up from germline, CDR1 is SEHNR and CDR2 is FQNEAQ (reference sequence). V lost 7 bases, J lost 7 bases, and 17 bases lay in between. The DNA of the CDR3 is TGTGCCAGCACCACCGTCGGGGTGAGGGAGCAGTACTTC. The encoded protein is CASTTVGVREQYF.

The rearrangement uses TRBV7-9 and TRBJ1-1, with D possibly being TRBD1 (5 bases). Germline-derived CDR1 and CDR2 are SEHNR and FQNEAQ (reference sequence). The CDR3 covers 14 residues. Trimming stripped 2 bases from V and 4 bases from J, with 11 bases between. CDR3 DNA sequence: TGTGCCAGCAGCTTAATTGGGGCAAGCACTGAAGCTTTCTTT. It specifies CASSLIGASTEAFF.

V gene TRBV18 combines with J gene TRBJ2-7; TRBD1 aligns across 9 bases. Per the germline V gene, CDR1 is KGHSH and CDR2 is LQKENI. This CDR3 has 13 amino acids. V was clipped by 8 bases and J by 9 bases; unmatched bases: 11. CDR3 coding DNA: TGTGCCAGCGCCGACGGGACAGGGTTAGGGCAGTACTTC. This sequence encodes CASADGTGLGQYF.

V gene TRBV9 combines with J gene TRBJ2-7; 10 bases fit TRBD2. Germline V gene lookup returns CDR1 SGDLS and CDR2 YYNGEE. With 0 bases clipped from V and 7 bases from J, the junction kept 4 bases outside the gene matches. This CDR3 region has 14 residues. CDR3 loop: CASSVGLAGVEQYF. The CDR3 nucleotides are TGTGCCAGCAGCGTAGGCCTAGCGGGAGTTGAGCAGTACTTC.

The chain employs TRBV15 and TRBJ2-1; 7 bases are shared with TRBD2. Trimming removed 1 base from V and 7 bases from J; junction bases left unmatched: 13. This CDR3 has 17 residues. Germline V gene lookup returns CDR1 LNHNV and CDR2 YYDKDF (reference sequence). DNA for the CDR3: TGTGCCACCAGCAGAGGGTTCGGGGGAGGGCCTAAGAATGAGCAGTTCTTC. Its translation is CATSRGFGGGPKNEQFF.

The chain uses TRBV18 and TRBJ1-1; D is ambiguous. CDR1 and CDR2 from the germline V gene are KGHSH and LQKENI. V was cut by 3 bases and J by 8 bases, with 22 bases left in between. The CDR3 length is 16 residues. The CDR3 here is CASSPRNGVLTPEAFF. CDR3 nucleotide sequence: TGTGCCAGCTCACCTCGCAATGGAGTCCTCACTCCGGAAGCTTTCTTT.

The chain employs TRBV28 and TRBJ1-2; TRBD1 might be the D (6 bases). CDR1 is MDHEN, CDR2 SYDVKM, per germline. This CDR3 spans 18 amino acids. Trimming left V 4 bases short and J 6 bases short, with 27 bases between. CDR3 sequence: CASSSRAFGQLGPDGYTF. CDR3 DNA sequence: TGTGCCAGCAGTTCCCGAGCGTTTGGACAGCTCGGCCCGGATGGCTACACCTTC.

The chain carries TRBV6-1 and TRBJ2-5, with 9 bases matching TRBD1. CDR1 and CDR2 from the germline V gene are MNHNS and SASEGT. The trim removed 4 bases at V and 4 bases at J, leaving 10 bases unmatched. The length of the CDR3 is 16 residues. DNA for the CDR3: TGTGCCAGCAGTGGTGTCACAGGGGGCATCGGAGAGACCCAGTACTTC. Protein product: CASSGVTGGIGETQYF.

The chain employs TRBV30 and TRBJ2-1; possible D gene TRBD2, 5 bases. V lost 6 bases and J 8 bases, leaving 8 bases between the germline ends. CDR1 and CDR2 from the germline V gene are GTSNPN and SVGIG (reference sequence). The CDR3 sequence is 10 residues long. CDR3 loop: CACQRDEQFF. The CDR3 region has the DNA TGTGCCTGCCAGAGGGATGAGCAGTTCTTC. The full variable domain, completed using reference TRBV30 and TRBJ2-1, is SQTIHQWPATLVQPVGSPLSLECTVEGTSNPNLYWYRQAAGRGLQLLFYSVGIGQISSEVPQNLSASRPQDRQFILSSKKLLLSDSGFYLCACQRDEQFFGPGTRLTVL.

V is TRBV9 and J is TRBJ1-1; D is unclear. This CDR3 is built from 13 residues. The V gene's germline CDR1 is SGDLS and CDR2 YYNGEE. Trimming left V 0 bases short and J 4 bases short, with 7 bases between. The CDR3 protein is CASSVDGGTEAFF. CDR3 sequence (DNA): TGTGCCAGCAGCGTAGACGGCGGCACTGAAGCTTTCTTT.

The chain recombines TRBV11-2 with TRBJ1-4; the match to TRBD1 covers 8 bases. Trimming took 3 bases from V and 3 from J; bases not matched to a gene: 15. CDR3 length: 19 residues. Germline values: CDR1 SGHAT, CDR2 FQNNGV. CDR3 region: CASSFKSWGTGQANEKLFF. CDR3 sequence (DNA): TGTGCCAGCAGCTTTAAGTCGTGGGGGACGGGACAGGCTAATGAAAAACTGTTTTTT. The variable domain in full, completed from reference TRBV11-2 and TRBJ1-4, reads EAGVAQSPRYKIIEKRQSVAFWCNPISGHATLYWYQQILGQGPKLLIQFQNNGVVDDSQLPKDRFSAERLKGVDSTLKIQPAKLEDSAVYLCASSFKSWGTGQANEKLFFGSGTQLSVL.

The chain has TRBV14 and TRBJ1-5, with D hard to call. V lost 8 bases, J lost 4 bases, and 15 bases lay in between. CDR1 SGHDN and CDR2 FVKESK come from the germline V gene. The CDR3 is 14 amino acids. The CDR3 sequence is CASSPPGFNQPQHF. The DNA for the CDR3 is TGTGCCAGCTCCCCCCCCGGGTTTAATCAGCCCCAGCATTTT.

The chain couples TRBV7-2 to TRBJ2-7; weak D call: TRBD1 (5 bases). The germline V gene encodes CDR1 SGHTA and CDR2 FQGNSA. V lost 0 bases and J lost 1, with 16 bases in between. The CDR3 spans 17 residues. CDR3 amino acids: CASSLASPGILSYEQYF. In nucleotides, the CDR3 is TGTGCCAGCAGCTTAGCCAGTCCAGGGATTCTATCCTACGAGCAGTACTTC.

The J gene is TRBJ1-1, the V gene TRBV27; 7 bases map to TRBD1. The germline V gene has CDR1 MNHEY and CDR2 SMNVEV (reference sequence). The CDR3 contains 14 residues. V trimming: 5 bases; J trimming: 4 bases; junction bases outside the gene matches: 7. This CDR3 reads CASSLLRGSTEAFF. CDR3 DNA sequence: TGTGCCAGCAGTCTACTCAGGGGGAGCACTGAAGCTTTCTTT.

The chain carries TRBV7-2 and TRBJ1-1; D ambiguous. V lost 1 base, J lost 2 bases, and 8 bases lay in between. The germline V gene encodes CDR1 SGHTA and CDR2 FQGNSA. The CDR3 is made up of 14 amino acids. CDR3 region: CASSLEQTNTEAFF. In DNA form, the CDR3 reads TGTGCCAGCAGCTTAGAACAGACCAACACTGAAGCTTTCTTT.

The rearrangement links TRBV27 to TRBJ2-7, with TRBD1 identical over 10 bases. Germline values: CDR1 MNHEY, CDR2 SMNVEV (reference sequence). V was pared by 8 bases and J by 4 bases, with 11 bases of the junction left unmatched. The CDR3 is 15 amino acids. The CDR3 sequence: CASPSRQGASYEQYF. In nucleotides, the CDR3 is TGTGCCAGCCCGTCCAGACAGGGGGCAAGTTACGAGCAGTACTTC.

The CDR3 sequence: CASRSTGRNTEAFF. CDR3 DNA: TGTGCCAGCAGGTCCACAGGGCGGAACACTGAAGCTTTCTTT. The chain joins TRBV6-5 to TRBJ1-1; D perhaps matches TRBD1 (6 bases). Per germline, CDR1 MNHEY and CDR2 SVGAGI. The CDR3 runs to 14 residues. V lost 6 bases and J 1 base, leaving 12 bases between the germline ends.

The chain is built from TRBV27 and TRBJ2-2, with 10 bases fitting TRBD1. The V and J ends lost 5 bases and 3 bases, in that order; junction bases with no gene match: 6. This CDR3 has 16 residues. Germline V gene sequence: CDR1 MNHEY, CDR2 SMNVEV (reference sequence). The CDR3 DNA is TGTGCCAGCAGTCACTCCGGGACAGGGGACACCGGGGAGCTGTTTTTT. Translated, it gives CASSHSGTGDTGELFF.

This rearrangement joins TRBV7-9 to TRBJ2-2; D possibly corresponds to TRBD2 (6 bases). Germline CDR1 and CDR2: SEHNR and FQNEAQ (reference sequence). The CDR3 consists of 15 residues. V gave up 6 bases and J gave up 6 bases, with 17 bases separating them. Here the CDR3 DNA reads TGTGCCAGCAGACGACTTTGGAGGGTTTCCGGGGAGCTGTTTTTT. Translation: CASRRLWRVSGELFF.

CDR3 bases: TGTGCTAGTAACCACGCAGGGCAGCGCACAGATACGCAGTATTTT. It specifies CASNHAGQRTDTQYF. The chain is built from TRBV12-5 and TRBJ2-3, with a tentative D call TRBD1 (5 bases). This CDR3 comprises 15 residues. Germline loops: CDR1 LGHNT, CDR2 FRNRAP. V was pared by 8 bases and J by 1 base, with 16 bases between. Full variable domain (rest looked up from reference TRBV12-5 and TRBJ2-3): DARVTQTPRHKVTEMGQEVTMRCQPILGHNTVFWYRQTMMQGLELLAYFRNRAPLDDSGMPKDRFSAEMPDATLATLKIQPSEPRDSAVYFCASNHAGQRTDTQYFGPGTRLTVL.